The 29 T cell receptor beta chains listed next were all sequenced from one sample in a study of blood T cell repertoires in COVID-19. TCRdb keeps only in-frame clones here, not all; method: immunoSEQ multiplex PCR. The table shows 70,000 to 85,000 clones, with 85% to 90% occurring only once. The sample consisted of peripheral blood. The receptors derive from a woman of 80 years or more in a cohort sampled during active or convalescent COVID-19.

This clone was counted only a few times. The chain recombines TRBV9 with TRBJ2-1; 14 bases are shared with TRBD2. Unmatched junction bases numbered 3, after V lost 7 bases and J lost 6 bases. The CDR3 length is 14 residues. CDR1 and CDR2 from the germline V gene are SGDLS and YYNGEE. The CDR3 bases are TGTGCCAGCGCTGGGACTAGCGGGGGCAATGAGCAGTTCTTC. Translated, it gives CASAGTSGGNEQFF.

The CDR3 here is CASTLRTGNSPLHF. In nucleotides, the CDR3 is TGTGCCAGCACCCTCCGGACAGGGAATTCACCCCTCCACTTT. The rearrangement uses TRBV3-1 (or the pseudogene TRBV3-2) and TRBJ1-6; 8 positions agree with TRBD1. After removal of 7 bases from V and 7 bases from J, the junction contained 6 bases not matched to a gene. CDR3 length: 14 amino acids. Germline V lookup: CDR1 LGHDT, CDR2 YNNKEL (reference sequence).

The genes are TRBV15 and TRBJ1-1; TRBD1 is a possible D gene (6 bases). The germline V and J ends were trimmed by 0 bases and 0 bases, with 11 bases remaining between them. The V gene's germline CDR1 is LNHNV and CDR2 YYDKDF (reference sequence). CDR3 size: 16 residues. CDR3 amino acids: CATSRETGRVNTEAFF. CDR3 DNA sequence: TGTGCCACCAGCAGAGAAACAGGGCGTGTGAACACTGAAGCTTTCTTT.

This clone was picked up a small number of times. The chain has TRBV27 and TRBJ1-2; 7 nucleotides match TRBD1. V gave up 2 bases and J gave up 4 bases; unmatched junction bases: 4. The CDR3 length is 14 residues. Germline V CDR1 and CDR2: MNHEY, SMNVEV (reference sequence). DNA for the CDR3: TGTGCCAGCAGTTTAAAGGGGGCTGGCTATGGCTACACCTTC. Amino acid sequence: CASSLKGAGYGYTF.

The chain has TRBV11-3 and TRBJ1-1, with 8 bases identical to TRBD1. The CDR3 length is 15 residues. V shed 5 bases, J shed 4 bases, and the junction held 9 bases outside the gene matches. Germline CDR1 is SGHNT and CDR2 is YENEEA. CDR3 loop: CASSPQGAKLTEAFF. DNA of the CDR3: TGTGCCAGCAGCCCCCAGGGGGCGAAACTCACTGAAGCTTTCTTT.

The genes are TRBV5-1 and TRBJ1-4, with no clear D. The germline CDR1 and CDR2 sequences are SGHRS and YFSETQ. The CDR3 sequence is 19 residues long. The V and J ends lost 0 bases and 0 bases respectively, with 18 bases between them. CDR3 DNA: TGCGCCAGCAGCTTGGGGTGGGCTTCAGTGCGGGCAACTAATGAAAAACTGTTTTTT. This encodes CASSLGWASVRATNEKLFF.

The chain has TRBV14 and TRBJ1-1; a possible D gene is TRBD1 (6 bases). Trimming cost V 4 bases and J 4 bases, with 16 bases left between them. Germline CDR1 and CDR2: SGHDN and FVKESK. The CDR3 covers 15 residues. CDR3 DNA: TGTGCCAGCAGCCCGCTGGGGGGGGCGCCCACTGAAGCTTTCTTT. Its protein product is CASSPLGGAPTEAFF.

V usage is TRBV7-2 and J usage is TRBJ2-5, with 7 bases that match TRBD2. CDR1 and CDR2 (germline): SGHTA, FQGNSA. The J segment lost 7 bases and the V segment lost 4 bases, leaving 9 bases of the junction unmatched. CDR3 length equals 14 residues. For the CDR3, the DNA is TGTGCCAGCAGCTCCCGAGCGGGACCGGGGACCCAGTACTTC. Amino acids: CASSSRAGPGTQYF. The full variable domain, rest sourced from reference TRBV7-2 and TRBJ2-5, is GAGVSQSPSNKVTEKGKDVELRCDPISGHTALYWYRQSLGQGLEFLIYFQGNSAPDKSGLPSDRFSAERTGGSVSTLTIQRTQQEDSAVYLCASSSRAGPGTQYFGPGTRLLVL.

This chain links TRBV30 with TRBJ1-4; 8 nucleotides line up with TRBD1. The V segment lost 7 bases and the J segment 8 bases; nucleotides outside the gene matches: 3. This CDR3 is built from 11 residues. Germline values: CDR1 GTSNPN, CDR2 SVGIG (reference sequence). The CDR3 bases are TGTGCCTTGACAGGGGTCGAAAAACTGTTTTTT. This gives the protein CALTGVEKLFF.

The chain uses TRBV11-1 and TRBJ1-2; 9 bases are shared with TRBD1. V dropped 5 bases and J dropped 2; count of bases not matched to a gene: 6. From germline, CDR1 is SGHAT and CDR2 FQDESV (reference sequence). This CDR3 spans 15 amino acids. The CDR3 is CASSLNRGPNYGYTF. The CDR3 DNA sequence: TGTGCCAGCAGCCTTAACAGGGGGCCGAACTATGGCTACACCTTC.

This chain uses TRBV19 with TRBJ1-1; weak D call: TRBD1 (5 bases). Germline assignment: CDR1 LNHDA and CDR2 SQIVND (reference sequence). Trimming took off 10 bases at V and 0 bases at J, with 12 bases between the two ends. The CDR3 loop spans 13 amino acids. The CDR3 DNA reads as TGTGCCACTACCCCAGGGCTGAACACTGAAGCTTTCTTT. Translated, it gives CATTPGLNTEAFF.

V usage is TRBV5-1 and J usage is TRBJ2-5, with 12 bases that match TRBD2. The J segment lost 2 bases and the V segment lost 0 bases, leaving 2 bases of the junction unmatched. This CDR3 spans 16 amino acids. The germline V gene has CDR1 SGHRS and CDR2 YFSETQ. The CDR3 is CASSLGLAGGQETQYF. The CDR3 region has the DNA TGCGCCAGCAGCTTGGGGCTAGCGGGAGGGCAAGAGACCCAGTACTTC.

The genes are TRBV24-1 and TRBJ1-5; 11 bases align to TRBD1. CDR3 length: 16 amino acids. Germline CDR1 reads KGHDR; CDR2 reads SFDVKD. With V trimmed by 10 bases and J by 3 bases, 10 bases remained unmatched. CDR3 region: CATSGQGGNSNQPQHF. As DNA, the CDR3 is TGTGCCACTTCGGGACAGGGGGGTAATTCCAATCAGCCCCAGCATTTT.

V usage is TRBV28 and J usage is TRBJ1-1, with D possibly being TRBD1 (6 bases). The V end was cut by 5 bases, the J end by 6 bases, with 25 bases between. CDR1 is MDHEN and CDR2 is SYDVKM in the germline V gene. The CDR3 has 17 residues. The CDR3 DNA reads as TGTGCCAGCAGTGGTACGACGGGACAAGGCCGCTGGGCTGAAGCTTTCTTT. Its protein is CASSGTTGQGRWAEAFF.

The rearrangement links TRBV6-5 to TRBJ2-7, with D maybe TRBD1 (6 bases). The CDR3 runs to 15 residues. Germline V gene data show CDR1 as MNHEY and CDR2 as SVGAGI. The V and J ends lost 5 bases and 5 bases respectively, with 19 bases between them. The CDR3 DNA sequence: TGTGCCAGCAGTATAAACAGGGCACCCACCCACGAGCAGTACTTC. Translated, it gives CASSINRAPTHEQYF.

Here the CDR3 reads CASSLWGENPMGYTF. CDR3 bases: TGTGCCAGCAGCCTCTGGGGGGAGAACCCTATGGGCTACACCTTC. The V call is TRBV2, the J call TRBJ1-2; TRBD1 might be the D (5 bases). This CDR3 comprises 15 residues. V shed 6 bases and J shed 8 bases, with 22 bases lying between them. Germline CDR1 reads SNHLY; CDR2 reads FYNNEI.

The genes are TRBV25-1 and TRBJ2-5; D is unclear. V lost 1 base and J lost 4, with 10 bases in between. CDR3 length equals 14 residues. Germline CDR1 MGHDK, CDR2 SYGVNS. CDR3 sequence reads: CASSEFRVLETQYF. DNA for the CDR3: TGTGCCAGCAGTGAATTTCGGGTTTTAGAGACCCAGTACTTC.

This sequence joins TRBV5-1 and TRBJ2-6; D gene unclear. Trimming cost V 4 bases and J 1 base, with 6 bases left between them. Per the germline V gene, CDR1 is SGHRS and CDR2 is YFSETQ. There are 14 residues in the CDR3. The CDR3 loop is CASSPQSGANVLTF. The CDR3 DNA reads as TGCGCCAGCAGCCCGCAGTCTGGGGCCAACGTCCTGACTTTC.

The rearrangement links TRBV27 to TRBJ2-2, with D possibly matching TRBD1 (6 bases). Germline V gives CDR1 MNHEY, CDR2 SMNVEV (reference sequence). With 5 bases removed from V and 0 bases from J, the gap between germline ends came to 10 bases. The CDR3 has 15 amino acids. This chain's CDR3 is CASSRTAANTGELFF. CDR3 nucleotides: TGTGCCAGCAGTAGGACAGCGGCGAACACCGGGGAGCTGTTTTTT.

The chain employs TRBV5-6 and TRBJ2-5, with D unclear. This CDR3 region has 15 residues. Germline lookup yields CDR1 SGHDT and CDR2 YYEEEE. Trimming removed 0 bases at V and 5 bases at J, with 14 bases between. The CDR3 loop reads CASSLVGDVRETQYF. CDR3 in DNA: TGTGCCAGCAGCTTGGTCGGAGACGTCCGGGAGACCCAGTACTTC.

The chain has TRBV29-1 and TRBJ1-3; D is unclear. Per the germline V gene, CDR1 is SQVTM and CDR2 is ANQGSEA. This CDR3 has 13 amino acids. V lost 3 bases and J 0 bases, leaving 6 bases between the germline ends. DNA of the CDR3: TGCAGCGTTGAGAGCAACTCTGGAAACACCATATATTTT. This codes for CSVESNSGNTIYF.

The chain is built from TRBV3-1 (or the pseudogene TRBV3-2) and TRBJ2-1, with D unresolved. Trimming left V 1 base short and J 4 bases short, with 11 bases between. This CDR3 region has 15 residues. Germline lookup yields CDR1 LGHDT and CDR2 YNNKEL (reference sequence). DNA of the CDR3: TGTGCCAGCAGCCAAGTGAACGGGTTTTACAATGAGCAGTTCTTC. Protein sequence: CASSQVNGFYNEQFF.

Concerning this clone: Sequence at one end of the junction differs from germline and may be a read error. J is TRBJ2-2 and V is TRBV7-7; D ambiguous. The V gene's germline CDR1 is SSHAT and CDR2 FNYEAQ (reference sequence). CDR3 length equals 15 residues. The CDR3 spells CASSQLSANTGELFF. The DNA of the CDR3 is TGTGCTAGCAGCCAATTGTCAGCGAACACCGGGGAGCTGTTTTTT.

The table lists this clone with a count of one. The sample contains more than one DNA sequence encoding this CDR3. The rearrangement joins TRBV5-1 to TRBJ1-6, with 8 bases lining up with TRBD1. Per the germline V gene, CDR1 is SGHRS and CDR2 is YFSETQ. V trimming: 0 bases; J trimming: 7 bases; junction bases outside the gene matches: 3. This CDR3 region has 15 residues. The CDR3 nucleotides are TGCGCCAGCAGCTTGGTTGCAGGGGGCAATTCACCCCTCCACTTT. This codes for CASSLVAGGNSPLHF. The variable domain in full, completed from reference TRBV5-1 and TRBJ1-6, reads KAGVTQTPRYLIKTRGQQVTLSCSPISGHRSVSWYQQTPGQGLQFLFEYFSETQRNKGNFPGRFSGRQFSNSRSEMNVSTLELGDSALYLCASSLVAGGNSPLHFGNGTRLTVT.

The J gene is TRBJ2-3, the V gene TRBV7-2, with TRBD1 matching over 7 bases. This CDR3 has 13 amino acids. The junction had 7 bases not matched to a gene; V was cut back by 5 bases and J by 8 bases. CDR1 is SGHTA, CDR2 FQGNSA, per germline. DNA for the CDR3: TGTGCCAGCAGCCCAGGGGCAGGGGGTACGCAGTATTTT. Its protein is CASSPGAGGTQYF.

V gene TRBV7-9 combines with J gene TRBJ1-1; 8 nucleotides agree with TRBD1. CDR3 length: 15 amino acids. V trimming: 1 base; J trimming: 6 bases; junction bases outside the gene matches: 7. Germline V gene sequence: CDR1 SEHNR, CDR2 FQNEAQ (reference sequence). CDR3 protein: CASSLGDRSGPEAFF. CDR3 nucleotide sequence: TGTGCCAGCAGCTTAGGGGACAGGTCCGGGCCTGAAGCTTTCTTT.

The CDR3 nucleotides read TGTGCCATCAGTGACAGGTCGGGACAGGGCTACACCTTC. Protein sequence: CAISDRSGQGYTF. J is TRBJ1-2 and V is TRBV10-3, with 7 positions matching TRBD1. The germline V gene has CDR1 ENHRY and CDR2 SYGVKD. This CDR3 is 13 amino acids long. The J segment lost 8 bases and the V segment lost 3 bases, leaving 6 bases of the junction unmatched.

This clone was observed a handful of times. The gene calls are TRBV10-1 and TRBJ2-1; 11 bases line up with TRBD2. The germline CDR1 and CDR2 sequences are WNHNN and SYGVQD (reference sequence). The CDR3 covers 15 residues. Unmatched junction bases numbered 5, after V lost 4 bases and J lost 6 bases. The CDR3 sequence is CASSGGTSGPNEQFF. The CDR3 DNA reads as TGCGCCAGCAGTGGGGGGACTAGCGGACCCAATGAGCAGTTCTTC.

A note on this clone: One junction end disagrees with the germline gene, perhaps due to a read error. CDR3 region: CASSPGREKISTNEKLFF. The CDR3 DNA sequence: TGTGCTAGCAGCCCAGGGCGGGAGAAAATATCAACTAATGAAAAACTGTTTTTT. The chain joins TRBV7-7 to TRBJ1-4; maybe TRBD1 (5 bases). The CDR3 is 18 amino acids. Germline V CDR1 and CDR2: SSHAT, FNYEAQ (reference sequence).